Below, 18 T cell receptor beta chains from the same sample are listed, as sequenced in a study of blood T cell repertoires in COVID-19. The protocol was immunoSEQ multiplex PCR, while the TCRdb copy is restricted to in-frame clones and leaves out a portion. This table holds 95,000 to 130,000 clones, just under 85% found once. Sequenced material: peripheral blood. The receptors were gathered from a man between 65 and 85 years old with active or convalescent COVID-19.

The chain couples TRBV6-1 to TRBJ1-5; TRBD1 might be the D (5 bases). With 7 bases removed from V and 0 bases from J, the gap between germline ends came to 13 bases. This CDR3 is built from 15 residues. The V gene's germline CDR1 is MNHNS and CDR2 SASEGT. The DNA of the CDR3 is TGTGCCAGCACACCTCAGGGAGGTAGCAATCAGCCCCAGCATTTT. Amino acids: CASTPQGGSNQPQHF.

This clone was seen only a few times. V gene TRBV9 combines with J gene TRBJ2-5, with TRBD1 matching over 10 bases. Germline V gene sequence: CDR1 SGDLS, CDR2 YYNGEE. J was trimmed by 6 bases and V by 3 bases; bases with no gene match: 2. The CDR3 is made up of 13 amino acids. CDR3 bases: TGTGCCAGCAGCGGACAGGGGGCCAAGACCCAGTACTTC. Its protein product is CASSGQGAKTQYF.

The chain couples TRBV4-1 to TRBJ1-1; TRBD1 might be the D (6 bases). CDR1 is MGHRA, CDR2 YSYEKL, per germline. CDR3 length equals 14 residues. Trimming took 4 bases from V and 5 from J, leaving 14 bases between them. DNA for the CDR3: TGCGCCAGCAGCCCAGGAGACAGGCCGACTGAAGCTTTCTTT. Its protein is CASSPGDRPTEAFF.

This CDR3 reads CASSQEGGAAPSDTEAFF. In DNA form, the CDR3 reads TGTGCCAGCAGCCAAGAAGGCGGGGCAGCGCCCAGTGACACTGAAGCTTTCTTT. This chain uses TRBV3-1 (or the pseudogene TRBV3-2) with TRBJ1-1; a possible D gene is TRBD1 (5 bases). Trimming took off 0 bases at V and 3 bases at J, with 20 bases between the two ends. The CDR3 has 18 residues. CDR1 and CDR2 from the germline V gene are LGHDT and YNNKEL (reference sequence).

The J gene is TRBJ2-1, the V gene TRBV10-2; 13 bases line up with TRBD2. The CDR3 has 17 residues. Germline CDR1 and CDR2: WSHSY and SAAADI. J gave up 6 bases and V 6 bases, and 11 bases lay outside the gene matches. For the CDR3, the DNA is TGCGCCAGCAGGAGTGAACTAGCGGGAGGGCTTAGCAATGAGCAGTTCTTC. Its protein product is CASRSELAGGLSNEQFF.

This rearrangement joins TRBV6-2 or TRBV6-3 to TRBJ2-7; D not certain. The V and J ends lost 6 bases and 7 bases respectively, with 16 bases between them. Germline V gene lookup returns CDR1 MNHEY and CDR2 SVGEGT. The CDR3 extends over 13 amino acids. In nucleotides, the CDR3 is TGTGCCAGCAGCCCCCGCGAAGCTGAAGAGCAGTACTTC. This codes for CASSPREAEEQYF.

V gene TRBV5-1 combines with J gene TRBJ1-1; TRBD1 aligns across 10 bases. Germline-derived CDR1 and CDR2 are SGHRS and YFSETQ. The V gene end was trimmed by 4 bases and the J gene end by 11 bases; junction bases not matched to a gene: 11. The CDR3 is made up of 14 amino acids. The CDR3 sequence is CASSPYGTGDNAFF. CDR3 DNA sequence: TGCGCCAGCAGCCCCTACGGGACAGGGGATAATGCTTTCTTT.

The chain combines TRBV6-1 with TRBJ1-6, with D unclear. The CDR3 length is 17 residues. V lost 0 bases and J 1 base, leaving 10 bases between the germline ends. Germline V lookup: CDR1 MNHNS, CDR2 SASEGT. The CDR3 is CASSEARGFSYNSPLHF. CDR3 nucleotide sequence: TGTGCCAGCAGTGAAGCGCGAGGGTTTTCCTATAATTCACCCCTCCACTTT.

DNA for the CDR3: TGTGCCAGCAGTGAGGGGGGGGCTCTTCAGCCCCAGCATTTT. This sequence encodes CASSEGGALQPQHF. This chain links TRBV6-1 with TRBJ1-5; maybe TRBD1 (6 bases). From germline, CDR1 is MNHNS and CDR2 SASEGT. This CDR3 region has 14 residues. The V gene lost 3 bases and the J gene lost 6 bases, with 12 bases spanning the gap.

This chain connects TRBV24-1 to TRBJ1-1, with TRBD1 identical over 11 bases. Looked up from germline, CDR1 is KGHDR and CDR2 is SFDVKD. This CDR3 contains 16 residues. J gave up 5 bases and V 3 bases, and 7 bases lay outside the gene matches. The DNA of the CDR3 is TGTGCCACCAGTGATCCAGGACAGGGGGCGAGAACTGAAGCTTTCTTT. Residues: CATSDPGQGARTEAFF.

The chain uses TRBV19 and TRBJ1-2; D remains unclear. The CDR3 runs 13 residues. V lost 5 bases, J lost 1 base, and 8 bases lay in between. In germline, CDR1 is LNHDA, CDR2 SQIVND (reference sequence). CDR3 bases: TGTGCCAGTAGTCTACAGCTTAACTATGGCTACACCTTC. Translated: CASSLQLNYGYTF.

V is TRBV6-5 and J is TRBJ2-7, with D uncertain. The CDR3 spans 12 residues. CDR1 is MNHEY, CDR2 SVGAGI, per germline. With 5 bases removed from V and 5 bases from J, the gap between germline ends came to 10 bases. The CDR3 bases are TGTGCCAGCAGTAGAAGCTTTGACGAGCAGTACTTC. As protein: CASSRSFDEQYF.

The chain couples TRBV9 to TRBJ2-1; TRBD2 is a possible D gene (7 bases). This CDR3 region has 14 residues. In germline, CDR1 is SGDLS, CDR2 YYNGEE. Deletions cut 4 bases from V and 12 bases from J, with 20 bases between. CDR3 loop: CASSLQGGAGRQFF. The DNA for the CDR3 is TGTGCCAGCAGCCTCCAAGGGGGGGCAGGGCGGCAGTTCTTC.

This clone is a singleton in its sample. The chain recombines TRBV4-3 with TRBJ1-3, with D tentatively TRBD1 (5 bases). CDR3 length: 15 amino acids. In germline, CDR1 is LGHNA, CDR2 YSLEER. The V end was cut by 0 bases, the J end by 1 base, with 7 bases between. Written as DNA, the CDR3 is TGCGCCAGCAGCCAAGATTCAGGGTCTGGAAACACCATATATTTT. Translating gives CASSQDSGSGNTIYF.

V gene TRBV7-6 combines with J gene TRBJ2-1; 9 nucleotides line up with TRBD2. The V and J ends lost 0 bases and 5 bases, in that order; junction bases with no gene match: 8. The CDR3 spans 17 residues. Germline V gene sequence: CDR1 SGHVS, CDR2 FNYEAQ. The CDR3 is CASSLAGSGLANNEQFF. The CDR3 DNA sequence: TGTGCCAGCAGCTTAGCGGGGTCGGGACTAGCCAACAATGAGCAGTTCTTC.

The rearrangement uses TRBV2 and TRBJ1-5, with TRBD1 matching over 7 bases. The trim removed 9 bases at V and 2 bases at J, leaving 10 bases unmatched. This CDR3 is 15 amino acids long. Germline CDR1 reads SNHLY; CDR2 reads FYNNEI. CDR3 residues: CASTLRTGGNQPQHF. The CDR3 coding sequence is TGTGCCAGTACCCTACGAACAGGGGGCAATCAGCCCCAGCATTTT.

V is TRBV2 and J is TRBJ1-2; 7 nucleotides align to TRBD1. V dropped 6 bases and J dropped 2; count of bases not matched to a gene: 9. The CDR3 loop spans 15 amino acids. In germline, CDR1 is SNHLY, CDR2 FYNNEI. CDR3 sequence reads: CASRSQTGTNYGYTF. The CDR3 DNA follows: TGTGCCAGCAGGTCCCAGACAGGGACCAACTATGGCTACACCTTC.

The chain is built from TRBV7-2 and TRBJ2-1; D may be TRBD1 (6 bases). This CDR3 has 14 residues. Trimming stripped 5 bases from V and 7 bases from J, with 15 bases between. Germline lookup yields CDR1 SGHTA and CDR2 FQGNSA. The CDR3 here is CASSPWSGDNEQFF. CDR3 nucleotides: TGTGCCAGCAGCCCCTGGTCAGGGGATAATGAGCAGTTCTTC.